This paragraph covers one T cell receptor (beta chain) sequence. Its cognate antigen is unknown. The protocol was immunoSEQ multiplex PCR, while the TCRdb copy is restricted to in-frame clones and leaves out a portion. The data hold 150,000 to 200,000 clones, with about 92% observed a single time. These data belong to a study of T cell responses to AZD1222 COVID-19 vaccine. Between the trimmed V and J ends, which lost 5 bases and 2 bases, there was a span of 9 bases. The CDR3 length is 13 residues. Germline loops: CDR1 MNHEY, CDR2 SVGAGI. General study points: Spike-specific TCR repertoires showed rising breadth and depth after two AZD1222 doses.

The genes are TRBV6-5 and TRBJ1-2; a weak D match, TRBD1 (5 bases). Here the sequenced sample was peripheral blood, taken 28 days after the second AZD1222 dose. This TCR derives from an adult who received the AZD1222 COVID-19 vaccine. CDR3 loop: CASSRTGNYGYTF. CDR3 DNA: TGTGCCAGCAGTCGCACAGGAAACTATGGCTACACCTTC.